This TCR beta chain was identified in a study of vaccination and CD4 T cells after COVID-19. As for the study in general: Drawing of post-COVID samples took place a median roughly 97 days after diagnosis (range 35 to 161). Overlapping spike peptides of SARS-CoV-2, HCoV-NL63, HCoV-OC43 and HCoV-229E were used, and cells were stimulated with them.

The treatment here: approximately 10-day PBMC culture with coronavirus spike peptide pools or control peptides (ViraFEST assay). Each well held under 2.5 million PBMCs in IL-2 (about 10 IU/ml) medium with roughly 9.7 ug/ml peptide pools. By negative selection, CD4+ T cells were isolated once culture had run for over nine days. The Oncomine TCR Beta short-read assay generated sequence data from the DNA of cultured CD4+ T cells. One entry per CDR3 protein, called by TCRdb with MiXCR from the PCR reads. The sample has 11,000 to 15,000 distinct CDR3 sequences, about 53% seen once. In regard to this clonotype: Antigen: not known.

The CDR3 contains 12 residues. Trimming took 4 bases from V and 9 from J, leaving 10 bases between them. CDR1 is LNHDA and CDR2 is SQIVND in the germline V gene (reference sequence). This sequence joins TRBV19 and TRBJ2-1; D is unresolved. The input for sequencing was CD4+ T cells from blood, cultured in vitro, taken before SARS-CoV-2 vaccination. This sequence was found in a human donor who had recovered from COVID-19. The CDR3 DNA reads as TGTGCCAGTAGTACCCAGCGCGCTGAGCAGTTCTTC. Translated, it gives CASSTQRAEQFF.